This TCR beta chain was captured by sequencing in a study of Ad26.COV2.S vaccination and SARS-CoV-2 variants. Points from the study as a whole: While placebo recipients had lower spike-specific TCR breadth, vaccine recipients had more. CD8+ and CD4+ T cells specific for spike reportedly responded with substantial breadth after vaccination. Participants given vaccine showed non-spike TCR breadth similar to that of placebo recipients.

Repertoires were generated with immunoSEQ multiplex PCR, while TCRdb's copy carries only in-frame clones and drops some. This repertoire shows roughly 400,000 clones, about 90% found once; its top ten account for more than 3.5%. Turning to this clone: Its antigen remains unknown.

This CDR3 is 15 amino acids long. Treatment defined: 15 to 20 received Ad26.COV2.S at low or high dose, single or two shots; 5 received placebo; per-sample allocation not given. Sample collection was performed on day 63 after the first vaccine or placebo injection. The sequence derives from a person aged 18-65 years who received the Ad26.COV2.S COVID-19 vaccine or a placebo. Sequenced material: peripheral blood, taken in a trial of Ad26.COV2.S vaccine versus placebo. The V call is TRBV7-5, the J call TRBJ2-5; the table's D call TRBD1 went unverified against the DNA. TRBV7-5 represents a pseudogene. In DNA, the CDR3 is TGTGCCAGAAGCTTAGGTGGGCCTGACACGGAGACCCAGTACTTC. Translation: CARSLGGPDTETQYF.